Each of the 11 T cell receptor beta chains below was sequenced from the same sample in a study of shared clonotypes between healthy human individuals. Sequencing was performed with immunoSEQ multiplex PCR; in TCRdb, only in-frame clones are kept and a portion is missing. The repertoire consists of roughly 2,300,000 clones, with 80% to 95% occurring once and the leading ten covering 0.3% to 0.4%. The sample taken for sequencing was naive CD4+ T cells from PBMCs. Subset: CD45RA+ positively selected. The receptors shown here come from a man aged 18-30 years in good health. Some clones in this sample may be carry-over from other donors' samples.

This CDR3 reads CASSVGGSYTGELFF. The CDR3 nucleotides are TGTGCCAGCAGCGTAGGGGGGTCCTACACCGGGGAGCTGTTTTTT. The chain recombines TRBV9 with TRBJ2-2, with D perhaps being TRBD1 or TRBD2 (5 bases each). The germline V gene has CDR1 SGDLS and CDR2 YYNGEE. Trimming stripped 0 bases from V and 3 bases from J, with 9 bases between. CDR3 length equals 15 residues. The variable domain in full, completed from reference TRBV9 and TRBJ2-2, reads DSGVTQTPKHLITATGQRVTLRCSPRSGDLSVYWYQQSLDQGLQFLIQYYNGEERAKGNILERFSAQQFPDLHSELNLSSLELGDSALYFCASSVGGSYTGELFFGEGSRLTVL.

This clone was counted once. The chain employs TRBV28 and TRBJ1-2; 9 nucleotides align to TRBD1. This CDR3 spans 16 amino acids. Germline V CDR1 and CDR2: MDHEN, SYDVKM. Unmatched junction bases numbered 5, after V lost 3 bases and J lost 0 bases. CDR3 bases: TGTGCCAGCAGTTTGAGGACAGGGGCCACTAACTATGGCTACACCTTC. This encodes CASSLRTGATNYGYTF.

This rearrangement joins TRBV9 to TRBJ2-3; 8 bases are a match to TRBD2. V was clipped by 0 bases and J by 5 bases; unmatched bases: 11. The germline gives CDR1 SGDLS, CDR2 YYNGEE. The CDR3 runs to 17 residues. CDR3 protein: CASSVAPGGPSGDTQYF. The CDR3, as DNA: TGTGCCAGCAGCGTAGCTCCGGGAGGGCCCTCGGGAGATACGCAGTATTTT.

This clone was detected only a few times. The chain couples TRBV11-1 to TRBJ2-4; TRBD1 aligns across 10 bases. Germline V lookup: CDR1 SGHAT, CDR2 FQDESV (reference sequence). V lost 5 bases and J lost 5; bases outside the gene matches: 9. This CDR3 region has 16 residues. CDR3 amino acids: CASSRSRGTGENIQYF. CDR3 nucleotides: TGTGCCAGCAGCCGCAGCAGAGGGACAGGGGAAAACATTCAGTACTTC.

The CDR3 loop is CASSVSEQIYGYTF. CDR3 bases: TGTGCCAGCAGCGTAAGTGAACAGATCTATGGCTACACCTTC. V gene TRBV9 combines with J gene TRBJ1-2; no firm D call. The CDR3 runs 14 residues. With 1 base removed from V and 4 bases from J, the gap between germline ends came to 11 bases. CDR1 SGDLS and CDR2 YYNGEE come from the germline V gene.

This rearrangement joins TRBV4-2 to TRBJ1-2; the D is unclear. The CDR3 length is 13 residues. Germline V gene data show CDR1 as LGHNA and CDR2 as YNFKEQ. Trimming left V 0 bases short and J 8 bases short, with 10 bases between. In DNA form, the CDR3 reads TGTGCCAGCAGCCAAGAAAGGGTGAAGGGCTACACCTTC. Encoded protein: CASSQERVKGYTF.

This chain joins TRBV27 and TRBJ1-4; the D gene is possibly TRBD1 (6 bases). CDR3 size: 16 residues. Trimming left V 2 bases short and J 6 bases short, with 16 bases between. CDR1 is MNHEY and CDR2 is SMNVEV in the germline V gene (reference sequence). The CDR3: CASSLTGFPTYEKLFF. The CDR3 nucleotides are TGTGCCAGCAGTTTAACAGGGTTTCCCACTTATGAAAAACTGTTTTTT.

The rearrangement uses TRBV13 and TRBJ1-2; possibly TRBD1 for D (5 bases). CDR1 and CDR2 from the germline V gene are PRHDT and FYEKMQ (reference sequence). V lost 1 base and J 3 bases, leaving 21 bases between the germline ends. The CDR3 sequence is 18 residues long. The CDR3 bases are TGTGCCAGCAGCTTAGAGGGAACGACAGTGGACGAGGACTATGGCTACACCTTC. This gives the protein CASSLEGTTVDEDYGYTF.

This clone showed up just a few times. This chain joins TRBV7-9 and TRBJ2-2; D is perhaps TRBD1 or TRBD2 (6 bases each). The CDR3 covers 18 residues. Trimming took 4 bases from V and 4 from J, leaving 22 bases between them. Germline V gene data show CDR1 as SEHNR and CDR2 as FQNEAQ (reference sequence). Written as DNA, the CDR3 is TGTGCCAGCAGCTCGGTCGGTGGGGGGCGCATAATCACCGGGGAGCTGTTTTTT. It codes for CASSSVGGGRIITGELFF.

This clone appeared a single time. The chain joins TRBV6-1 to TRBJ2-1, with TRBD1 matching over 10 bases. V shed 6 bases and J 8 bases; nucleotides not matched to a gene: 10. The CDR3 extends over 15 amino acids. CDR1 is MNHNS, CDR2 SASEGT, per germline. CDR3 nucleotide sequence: TGTGCCAGCAGCACCGACCGGGACAGGGGCGATGAGCAGTTCTTC. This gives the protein CASSTDRDRGDEQFF.

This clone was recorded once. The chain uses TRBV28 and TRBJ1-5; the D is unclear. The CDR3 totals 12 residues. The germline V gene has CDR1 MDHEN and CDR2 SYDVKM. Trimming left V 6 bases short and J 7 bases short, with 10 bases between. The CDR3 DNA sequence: TGTGCCAGCAGGGGTCGCAGCCAGCCCCAGCATTTT. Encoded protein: CASRGRSQPQHF.